The rows below give T cell receptor beta chains drawn from one sample of a study of blood T cells in healthy people across ages. TCRdb re-analysed the 5' RACE reads in MiXCR, keeping a single row per CDR3 protein. The top ten clones hold roughly 13% of a sample with some 880,000 distinct CDR3 sequences, approximately 35% of them seen once. Sequences were obtained from blood. These receptors were obtained from a young man in good health. Each CDR3 is given with its conserved first and last residue. The D gene is left open where the match is weak. For some rows the clone size is stated as once, few or many, or as a class when expanded; others skip it.

d_gene: NA
v_gene: TRBV2
abundance: NA
j_gene: TRBJ2-1
CDR3nt: TGTGCCAGCAGTGAGCCCCCTTACCCCTCCTACAATGAGCAGTTCTTC
CDR3aa: CASSEPPYPSYNEQFF

d_gene: NA
v_gene: TRBV12-3/TRBV12-4
abundance: NA
j_gene: TRBJ1-4
CDR3nt: TGTGCCAGCAGTTTACGGATGGCGACCGGGGTGGGAAAACTGTTTTTT
CDR3aa: CASSLRMATGVGKLFF

d_gene: NA
v_gene: TRBV5-1
abundance: NA
j_gene: TRBJ1-1
CDR3nt: TGCGCCAGCAGCTTGGGACAGGACTACTCGAACACTGAAGCTTTCTTT
CDR3aa: CASSLGQDYSNTEAFF

d_gene: NA
v_gene: TRBV15
abundance: few
j_gene: TRBJ2-3
CDR3nt: TGTGCCACCAGCAGAGCGGGGGACAGATTCCCAGATACGCAGTATTTT
CDR3aa: CATSRAGDRFPDTQYF

d_gene: NA
v_gene: TRBV5-1
abundance: NA
j_gene: TRBJ2-3
CDR3nt: TGCGCCAGCAGCCCCCGCCCTAAGGATACGCAGTATTTT
CDR3aa: CASSPRPKDTQYF

d_gene: NA
v_gene: TRBV4-1
abundance: NA
j_gene: TRBJ1-1
CDR3nt: TGCGCCAGCAGCCACGACGAATGGAGAGGGAACACTGAAGCTTTCTTT
CDR3aa: CASSHDEWRGNTEAFF

d_gene: TRBD1
v_gene: TRBV7-6
abundance: many
j_gene: TRBJ2-6
CDR3nt: TGTGCCAGCAGCTTAGAGTTCGGACAGGGGTATGGGGCCAACGTCCTGACTTTC
CDR3aa: CASSLEFGQGYGANVLTF

d_gene: TRBD1
v_gene: TRBV9
abundance: NA
j_gene: TRBJ1-2
CDR3nt: TGTGCCAGCAGCACCAGGGGGACAGGGGGCCATGGCTACACCTTC
CDR3aa: CASSTRGTGGHGYTF

d_gene: NA
v_gene: TRBV10-3
abundance: few
j_gene: TRBJ1-2
CDR3nt: TGTGCCATCAGTGAGGGGGCAGGGACCAGTGGCTACACCTTC
CDR3aa: CAISEGAGTSGYTF

d_gene: TRBD1
v_gene: TRBV30
abundance: NA
j_gene: TRBJ2-1
CDR3nt: TGTGCCTGGAGTGTGGGACAGGGGTACAATGAGCAGTTCTTC
CDR3aa: CAWSVGQGYNEQFF

d_gene: TRBD2
v_gene: TRBV6-6
abundance: few
j_gene: TRBJ2-3
CDR3nt: TGTGCCAGCAGTTACTCCTTCGGCGGGGGGGACCCAGATACGCAGTATTTT
CDR3aa: CASSYSFGGGDPDTQYF

d_gene: NA
v_gene: TRBV10-3
abundance: NA
j_gene: TRBJ2-7
CDR3nt: TGTTCCATCAGTGAAGGGGATTACGAGCAGTACTTC
CDR3aa: CSISEGDYEQYF

d_gene: NA
v_gene: TRBV7-2
abundance: once
j_gene: TRBJ2-7
CDR3nt: TGTGCCAGCAGCCCGGGAGGACAGGGTGGCGAGCAGTACTTC
CDR3aa: CASSPGGQGGEQYF

d_gene: NA
v_gene: TRBV7-2
abundance: NA
j_gene: TRBJ2-5
CDR3nt: TGTGCCAGCCGCCAGGGATTAGCCCTCGAGACCCAGTACTTC
CDR3aa: CASRQGLALETQYF

d_gene: NA
v_gene: TRBV7-9
abundance: few
j_gene: TRBJ2-1
CDR3nt: TGTGCCAGCAGCCTAACCCAGGGAGACAATGAGCAGTTCTTC
CDR3aa: CASSLTQGDNEQFF

d_gene: NA
v_gene: TRBV28
abundance: many
j_gene: TRBJ2-1
CDR3nt: TGTGCCAGCTTTACCGGGACACCCTCCTACAATGAGCAGTTCTTC
CDR3aa: CASFTGTPSYNEQFF

d_gene: TRBD1
v_gene: TRBV10-3
abundance: NA
j_gene: TRBJ1-1
CDR3nt: TGTGCCATCACCTGCTGGACAGGGAACACTGAAGCTTTCTTT
CDR3aa: CAITCWTGNTEAFF

d_gene: NA
v_gene: TRBV12-3/TRBV12-4
abundance: NA
j_gene: TRBJ2-1
CDR3nt: TGTGTCAGCAGTTTCGGGCCCCTAAATGAGCAGTTCTTC
CDR3aa: CVSSFGPLNEQFF

d_gene: NA
v_gene: TRBV10-3
abundance: many
j_gene: TRBJ2-5
CDR3nt: TGTGCCATCAGTCGGACAGCCCAAGAGACCCAGTACTTC
CDR3aa: CAISRTAQETQYF

d_gene: NA
v_gene: TRBV28
abundance: few
j_gene: TRBJ2-3
CDR3nt: TGTGCCAGCTTAAGGCGTTTCTCTAGCACAGATACGCAGTATTTT
CDR3aa: CASLRRFSSTDTQYF

d_gene: NA
v_gene: TRBV20-1
abundance: NA
j_gene: TRBJ1-5
CDR3nt: TGCAGTGCTACACAGTACAATCAGCCCCAGCATTTT
CDR3aa: CSATQYNQPQHF

d_gene: TRBD2
v_gene: TRBV20-1
abundance: NA
j_gene: TRBJ2-1
CDR3nt: TGCAGTGCTAGGGAGAGCGGGGGGGTCGATGAGCAGTTCTTC
CDR3aa: CSARESGGVDEQFF

d_gene: NA
v_gene: TRBV6-2/TRBV6-3
abundance: NA
j_gene: TRBJ2-7
CDR3nt: TGTGCCAGCAGTTACGAGGCACAGACCCTCGAGCAGTACTTC
CDR3aa: CASSYEAQTLEQYF

d_gene: TRBD2
v_gene: TRBV20-1
abundance: few
j_gene: TRBJ2-3
CDR3nt: TGCAGTGCTAGTCTGCGGGGGGCCCCCACAGATACGCAGTATTTT
CDR3aa: CSASLRGAPTDTQYF

d_gene: NA
v_gene: TRBV7-9
abundance: NA
j_gene: TRBJ1-6
CDR3nt: TGTGCCAGCAGCGTCCGGGACATAAGTTCACCCCTCCACTTT
CDR3aa: CASSVRDISSPLHF

d_gene: NA
v_gene: TRBV7-2
abundance: many
j_gene: TRBJ2-5
CDR3nt: TGTGCCAGCAGTTCGACTAGAGGGGAGACCCAGTACTTC
CDR3aa: CASSSTRGETQYF

d_gene: TRBD2
v_gene: TRBV29-1
abundance: NA
j_gene: TRBJ2-3
CDR3nt: TGCAGCGTTGATGGGGACCTGACTAGCGGGGATACCTTCATCGGGGTAGATACGCAGTATTTT
CDR3aa: CSVDGDLTSGDTFIGVDTQYF

d_gene: NA
v_gene: TRBV24-1
abundance: few
j_gene: TRBJ2-1
CDR3nt: TGTGCCACCAGTGATTCAGGCAATGAGCAGTTCTTC
CDR3aa: CATSDSGNEQFF

d_gene: TRBD1
v_gene: TRBV20-1
abundance: NA
j_gene: TRBJ1-2
CDR3nt: TGCAGTGCTACGACAGGGACTGATGGCTACACCTTC
CDR3aa: CSATTGTDGYTF

d_gene: TRBD2
v_gene: TRBV6-4
abundance: NA
j_gene: TRBJ2-1
CDR3nt: TGTGCCAGCAGCGCCACTAGCGGGGGGAACAATGAGCAGTTCTTC
CDR3aa: CASSATSGGNNEQFF

d_gene: TRBD1
v_gene: TRBV27
abundance: few
j_gene: TRBJ1-2
CDR3nt: TGTGCCAGCAGGAGGACAGGGCCTGACTATGGCTACACCTTC
CDR3aa: CASRRTGPDYGYTF

d_gene: TRBD1
v_gene: TRBV7-9
abundance: few
j_gene: TRBJ2-7
CDR3nt: TGTGCCAGCACCCCTTTTTTAGGGGGCGACTCCTACAATGAGCAGTACTTC
CDR3aa: CASTPFLGGDSYNEQYF

d_gene: NA
v_gene: TRBV12-3/TRBV12-4
abundance: NA
j_gene: TRBJ2-5
CDR3nt: TGTGCCAGCAGTTTAGCGGACAGCGACCGCCAAGAGACCCAGTACTTC
CDR3aa: CASSLADSDRQETQYF

d_gene: TRBD1
v_gene: TRBV20-1
abundance: NA
j_gene: TRBJ2-5
CDR3nt: TGCAGTGCTGATACAGGGGCGCGGGAGACCCAGTACTTC
CDR3aa: CSADTGARETQYF

d_gene: TRBD2
v_gene: TRBV5-8
abundance: NA
j_gene: TRBJ2-5
CDR3nt: TGTGCCAGCAGCTTTCGGATGGGACTAGCTAATGAAGAGACCCAGTACTTC
CDR3aa: CASSFRMGLANEETQYF

d_gene: NA
v_gene: TRBV5-1
abundance: NA
j_gene: TRBJ1-6
CDR3nt: TGCGCCAGCAGCTTTACAGGACGAAATTCACCCCTCCACTTT
CDR3aa: CASSFTGRNSPLHF

d_gene: NA
v_gene: TRBV13
abundance: few
j_gene: TRBJ2-7
CDR3nt: TGTGCCAGCAGCATCGACAGGCGGAATGAGCAGTACTTC
CDR3aa: CASSIDRRNEQYF

d_gene: NA
v_gene: TRBV15
abundance: many
j_gene: TRBJ1-5
CDR3nt: TGTGCCACCAGCAGAGATAAAGGGTCGAATCAGCCCCAGCATTTT
CDR3aa: CATSRDKGSNQPQHF

d_gene: TRBD2
v_gene: TRBV14
abundance: NA
j_gene: TRBJ2-1
CDR3nt: TGTGCCAGCAGCCTCGTCAGTTGGCTAGCGGGGGGGCGTGAGCAGTTCTTC
CDR3aa: CASSLVSWLAGGREQFF

d_gene: NA
v_gene: TRBV6-2/TRBV6-3
abundance: NA
j_gene: TRBJ1-5
CDR3nt: TGTGCCAGCCGAGGGGATCTCAATCAGCCCCAGCATTTT
CDR3aa: CASRGDLNQPQHF

d_gene: NA
v_gene: TRBV14
abundance: NA
j_gene: TRBJ1-2
CDR3nt: TGTGCCAGCAGCCAAGTTTTCGGGGAAGGATTTTATGGCTACACCTTC
CDR3aa: CASSQVFGEGFYGYTF

d_gene: TRBD1
v_gene: TRBV24-1
abundance: NA
j_gene: TRBJ2-7
CDR3nt: TGTGCCACCAGGGACAGGGTCTCCTACGAGCAGTACTTC
CDR3aa: CATRDRVSYEQYF

d_gene: NA
v_gene: TRBV29-1
abundance: many
j_gene: TRBJ2-5
CDR3nt: TGCAGCGTTGATAGGGGACAAGGAGAGACCCAGTACTTC
CDR3aa: CSVDRGQGETQYF

d_gene: NA
v_gene: TRBV7-2
abundance: many
j_gene: TRBJ2-1
CDR3nt: TGTGCCAGCAGCTTAGCGCGAGAGAGTGAGCAGTTCTTC
CDR3aa: CASSLARESEQFF

d_gene: NA
v_gene: TRBV15
abundance: many
j_gene: TRBJ2-5
CDR3nt: TGTGCCACCAGCAGAGGCAAGGTGGGACGGTTAAAAGAGACCCAGTACTTC
CDR3aa: CATSRGKVGRLKETQYF